One T cell receptor beta chain is described in this entry. Its specificity is unknown. Looked up from germline, CDR1 is LGHDT and CDR2 is YNNKEL (reference sequence). The CDR3 consists of 14 residues. Trimming cost V 2 bases and J 3 bases; bases outside gene matches: 3. TCRdb independently ran MiXCR on the 5' RACE reads; one entry per CDR3 protein. The repertoire holds about 540,000 distinct CDR3 sequences, with about 12% as singletons. The sample originates from a study of CD8 T cells in ankylosing spondylitis. General observations from the study: Relatively scarce in peripheral blood, disease-linked clones were CD8+. The study looked at matched synovial fluid samples from ankylosing spondylitis patients. Disease-linked clones were reported to be significantly enriched there. A motif of 7 to 9 highly homologous TCR beta variants was seen as apparently characteristic of ankylosing spondylitis blood.

The chain recombines TRBV3-1 with TRBJ1-2; 7 bases line up with TRBD1. This receptor was taken from a male donor with ankylosing spondylitis. Sequencing used blood, either unsorted or a sorted T cell fraction (not recorded which). CDR3 nucleotide sequence: TGTGCCAGCAGCCAAAAGGGGGCTGACTATGGCTACACCTTC. Translation: CASSQKGADYGYTF.